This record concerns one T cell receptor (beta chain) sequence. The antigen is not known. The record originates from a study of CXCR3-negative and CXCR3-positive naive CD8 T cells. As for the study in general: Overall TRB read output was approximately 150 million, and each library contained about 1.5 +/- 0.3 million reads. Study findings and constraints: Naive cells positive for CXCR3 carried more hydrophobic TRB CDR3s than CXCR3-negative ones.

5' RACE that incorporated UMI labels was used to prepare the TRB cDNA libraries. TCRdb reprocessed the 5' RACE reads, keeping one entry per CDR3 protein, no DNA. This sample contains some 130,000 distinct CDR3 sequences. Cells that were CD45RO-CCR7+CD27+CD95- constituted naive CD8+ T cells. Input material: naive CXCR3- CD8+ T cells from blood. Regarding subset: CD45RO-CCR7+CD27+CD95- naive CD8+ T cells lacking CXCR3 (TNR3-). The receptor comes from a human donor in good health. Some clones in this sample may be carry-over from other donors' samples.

The chain's CDR3 is CASSIQGDSPLHF. The chain uses TRBV19 and TRBJ1-6; the D call of TRBD1 rests on TCRdb alone, since no DNA is present to check it. Germline lookup yields CDR1 LNHDA and CDR2 SQIVND (reference sequence). The CDR3 loop spans 13 amino acids. The full variable domain, rest sourced from reference TRBV19 and TRBJ1-6, is DGGITQSPKYLFRKEGQNVTLSCEQNLNHDAMYWYRQDPGQGLRLIYYSQIVNDFQKGDIAEGYSVSREKKESFPLTVTSAQKNPTAFYLCASSIQGDSPLHFGNGTRLTVT.